The rows below give T cell receptor beta chains drawn from one sample of a study of blood T cell repertoires in COVID-19. Produced via immunoSEQ multiplex PCR; TCRdb's table is partial and in-frame only. The sample has about 210,000 clones, roughly four fifths seen once; the top ten hold about 8%. Sequencing was done on a sample of peripheral blood. Every receptor here comes from a woman between 45 and 65 years old with active or convalescent COVID-19. The CDR3 runs from the conserved cysteine through the conserved F or W. D genes are given only for firm matches. The listing skips clone size in some rows; elsewhere it reads once, few, many or a size class.

abundance,v_gene,j_gene,d_gene,CDR3aa,CDR3nt
-,TRBV3-1/TRBV3-2,TRBJ1-1,-,CASSQGDLEAFF,TGTGCCAGCAGCCAAGGGGACTTGGAAGCTTTCTTT
-,TRBV27,TRBJ1-2,-,CASSGGRSSRYTF,TGTGCCAGCAGTGGCGGAAGAAGTTCGCGCTACACCTTC
many,TRBV5-6,TRBJ1-3,TRBD1,CASSLWDSISGNTIYF,TGTGCCAGCAGCTTGTGGGACAGTATCTCTGGAAACACCATATATTTT
-,TRBV2,TRBJ2-1,-,CASSHDMSSYNEQFF,TGTGCCAGCAGTCATGACATGAGCTCCTACAATGAGCAGTTCTTC
-,TRBV19,TRBJ1-5,TRBD1,CASSAQQGAVQPQHF,TGTGCCAGTAGTGCCCAACAGGGGGCGGTTCAGCCCCAGCATTTT
-,TRBV5-1,TRBJ2-2,-,CASKSWSGTGELFF,TGCGCCAGCAAATCCTGGTCGGGAACCGGGGAGCTGTTTTTT
-,TRBV24-1,TRBJ2-5,-,CATSDLIPGERETQYF,TGTGCCACCAGTGATTTGATTCCGGGGGAGCGAGAGACCCAGTACTTC
few,TRBV6-5,TRBJ2-6,-,CASMRSGANVLTF,TGTGCCAGCATGCGGTCCGGGGCCAACGTCCTGACTTTC
-,TRBV5-1,TRBJ1-5,-,CASSLAGDSNQPQHF,TGCGCCAGCAGCTTGGCAGGGGATAGCAATCAGCCCCAGCATTTT
-,TRBV6-5,TRBJ2-5,-,CASSYGLGGQETQYF,TGTGCCAGCAGTTACGGGCTCGGGGGGCAGGAGACCCAGTACTTC
-,TRBV5-1,TRBJ2-3,TRBD2,CASRTSWTSGGPSTDTQYF,TGCGCCAGCAGAACTTCCTGGACTAGCGGGGGGCCAAGCACAGATACGCAGTATTTT
-,TRBV27,TRBJ1-2,-,CASSPEVFRTRNYGYTF,TGTGCCAGCAGTCCCGAAGTCTTCCGGACAAGAAACTATGGCTACACCTTC
-,TRBV5-1,TRBJ2-3,TRBD2,CASSLTPRTSGGRASTDTQYF,TGCGCCAGCAGCTTAACTCCCCGGACTAGCGGGGGCCGTGCTAGCACAGATACGCAGTATTTT
once,TRBV2,TRBJ1-1,-,CASRGGRLEAFF,TGTGCCAGCAGGGGGGGACGGCTTGAAGCTTTCTTT
once,TRBV2,TRBJ2-5,-,CASSVAGRWETQYF,TGTGCCAGCAGTGTCGCGGGGAGGTGGGAGACCCAGTACTTC
-,TRBV29-1,TRBJ1-2,-,CSASTGSFGSLYGYTF,TGCAGCGCCTCCACGGGGTCCTTCGGCTCCCTTTATGGCTACACCTTC
few,TRBV6-2/TRBV6-3,TRBJ2-7,-,CASSLPRLLLDEQYF,TGTGCCAGCAGTTTACCGAGGTTGCTTCTGGACGAGCAGTACTTC
once,TRBV24-1,TRBJ1-1,-,CATSATADRQAFF,TGTGCCACCAGTGCTACTGCGGACAGACAAGCTTTCTTT
-,TRBV7-3,TRBJ1-5,-,CASSLTRSNQPQHF,TGTGCCAGCAGCCTGACAAGGAGCAATCAGCCCCAGCATTTT
-,TRBV5-6,TRBJ2-2,-,CASSPAGRSNTGELFF,TGTGCCAGCAGCCCCGCGGGGAGATCGAACACCGGGGAGCTGTTTTTT
-,TRBV7-9,TRBJ1-1,TRBD1,CASSLGQGLRWFF,TGTGCCAGCAGCCTGGGACAGGGCCTTCGTTGGTTCTTT
-,TRBV6-5,TRBJ1-2,TRBD1,CASRGTGGESGYTF,TGTGCCAGCAGGGGGACAGGGGGGGAGTCTGGCTACACCTTC
-,TRBV21-1,TRBJ2-3,-,CASSKGRQGQGGDTQYF,TGTGCCAGCAGCAAAGGGAGACAGGGCCAGGGGGGAGATACGCAGTATTTT
-,TRBV12-2,TRBJ2-1,-,CASRFLTSGRASGEQFF,TGTGCAAGTCGCTTTTTAACTAGCGGGAGGGCCTCTGGGGAGCAGTTCTTC
-,TRBV19,TRBJ2-5,-,CASSPPHTGSYQETQYF,TGTGCCAGTAGTCCTCCCCATACAGGCTCGTACCAAGAGACCCAGTACTTC
-,TRBV19,TRBJ1-5,-,CASSIAVRQPQHF,TGTGCCAGTAGTATAGCCGTGCGTCAGCCCCAGCATTTT
-,TRBV24-1,TRBJ2-1,TRBD1,CATRDRGNNEQFF,TGTGCCACCAGAGACAGGGGAAACAATGAGCAGTTCTTC
-,TRBV5-1,TRBJ2-1,-,CASSLVSDSSYNEQFF,TGCGCCAGCAGCTTGGTGTCGGACTCCTCCTACAATGAGCAGTTCTTC
-,TRBV7-6,TRBJ1-5,TRBD1,CASSLLGQGRQPQHF,TGTGCCAGCAGCTTGTTGGGACAGGGGAGGCAGCCCCAGCATTTT
-,TRBV24-1,TRBJ1-2,-,CATSDSLQSNNYGYTF,TGTGCCACCAGTGATTCCTTACAGTCGAACAACTATGGCTACACCTTC
-,TRBV29-1,TRBJ2-5,TRBD1,CSPGQGAAQYF,TGCAGCCCAGGACAGGGCGCGGCCCAGTACTTC
-,TRBV18,TRBJ1-5,-,CASSPGALNQPQHF,TGTGCCAGCTCACCAGGGGCCCTAAATCAGCCCCAGCATTTT
-,TRBV19,TRBJ2-3,-,CASSNQNRDTDTQYF,TGTGCCAGTAGTAACCAGAATCGGGATACAGATACGCAGTATTTT
-,TRBV2,TRBJ1-5,-,CASRREKNQPQHF,TGTGCCAGCAGGAGGGAGAAAAATCAGCCCCAGCATTTT
-,TRBV5-1,TRBJ2-1,-,CASSTLGEEVNEQFF,TGCGCCAGCAGCACCCTCGGGGAAGAGGTCAATGAGCAGTTCTTC
-,TRBV7-2,TRBJ1-2,-,CASSPQSGDNYGYTF,TGTGCCAGCAGCCCCCAAAGTGGAGATAACTATGGCTACACCTTC
once,TRBV28,TRBJ2-5,TRBD2,CAIGGGLAQYF,TGTGCCATCGGCGGGGGTTTGGCCCAGTACTTC
-,TRBV19,TRBJ1-2,TRBD1,CASSRSGQTSYGYTF,TGTGCCAGTAGTCGTTCGGGACAGACATCCTATGGCTACACCTTC
once,TRBV7-2,TRBJ2-3,TRBD1,CASSSGQRTDTQYF,TGTGCCAGCAGCTCGGGACAGCGCACAGATACGCAGTATTTT
-,TRBV4-1,TRBJ1-4,-,CASSGSGSTNEKLFF,TGCGCCAGCAGCGGATCAGGGTCAACTAATGAAAAACTGTTTTTT
once,TRBV28,TRBJ1-5,-,CASSSGQPNQPQHF,TGTGCCAGCAGTTCCGGACAGCCCAATCAGCCCCAGCATTTT
-,TRBV19,TRBJ1-5,-,CASSRQGNQPQHF,TGTGCCAGTAGTAGACAGGGCAATCAGCCCCAGCATTTT
-,TRBV2,TRBJ2-7,-,CASSTSNHEQYF,TGTGCCAGCAGTACTAGCAACCACGAGCAGTACTTC
-,TRBV18,TRBJ2-7,TRBD2,CASSPYGLAGTYEQYF,TGTGCCAGCTCACCCTATGGACTAGCGGGCACCTACGAGCAGTACTTC
medium-sized,TRBV7-9,TRBJ1-1,-,CASRIPGGTEAFF,TGTGCCAGCCGAATTCCCGGGGGCACTGAAGCTTTCTTT
-,TRBV5-1,TRBJ1-2,TRBD1,CASSLVRGPTNYGYTF,TGCGCCAGCAGCTTGGTGAGGGGGCCAACTAACTATGGCTACACCTTC
once,TRBV7-9,TRBJ1-5,-,CASSLGLSNQPQHF,TGTGCCAGCAGCTTAGGTCTTAGCAATCAGCCCCAGCATTTT
-,TRBV24-1,TRBJ1-2,-,CATRNRELTDGYTF,TGTGCCACCAGAAACAGGGAGTTAACGGATGGCTACACCTTC
-,TRBV28,TRBJ1-6,-,CASSVRRQVPNSPLHF,TGTGCCAGCAGTGTACGACGGCAGGTACCTAATTCACCCCTCCACTTT
-,TRBV19,TRBJ1-2,-,CASTGNSYGYTF,TGTGCCAGTACAGGAAATAGCTATGGCTACACCTTC
-,TRBV9,TRBJ2-3,TRBD2,CASSRVAGVPDTQYF,TGTGCCAGCAGCAGGGTAGCGGGAGTGCCAGATACGCAGTATTTT
-,TRBV10-3,TRBJ1-6,TRBD1,CAIRGTAGDSPLHF,TGTGCCATCAGAGGGACAGCTGGCGATTCACCCCTCCACTTT
-,TRBV21-1,TRBJ1-4,-,CASNPLVATNEKLFF,TGTGCCAGCAACCCCTTAGTTGCAACTAATGAAAAACTGTTTTTT
-,TRBV5-1,TRBJ1-1,-,CASSLSQYTEAFF,TGCGCCAGCAGCTTGAGTCAGTACACTGAAGCTTTCTTT
-,TRBV2,TRBJ2-5,TRBD1,CASSPTGTGPGETQYF,TGTGCCAGCAGCCCTACTGGGACAGGGCCAGGGGAGACCCAGTACTTC
-,TRBV7-8,TRBJ1-1,-,CASSLALGTNTEAFF,TGTGCCAGCAGCTTAGCGCTGGGCACGAACACTGAAGCTTTCTTT
once,TRBV28,TRBJ1-2,TRBD1,CASSLGDGTGYGYTF,TGTGCCAGCAGTTTGGGCGATGGGACAGGCTATGGCTACACCTTC